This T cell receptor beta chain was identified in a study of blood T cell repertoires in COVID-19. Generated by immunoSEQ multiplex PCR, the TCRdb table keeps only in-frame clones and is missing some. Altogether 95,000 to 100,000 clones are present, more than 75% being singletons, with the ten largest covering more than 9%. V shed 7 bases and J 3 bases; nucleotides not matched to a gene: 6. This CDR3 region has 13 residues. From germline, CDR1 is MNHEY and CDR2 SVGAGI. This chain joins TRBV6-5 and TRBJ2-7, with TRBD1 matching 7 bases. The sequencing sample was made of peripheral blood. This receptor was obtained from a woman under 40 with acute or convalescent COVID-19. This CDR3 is CASTRTGGYEQYF. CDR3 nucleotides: TGTGCCAGCACCCGGACAGGAGGCTACGAGCAGTACTTC.